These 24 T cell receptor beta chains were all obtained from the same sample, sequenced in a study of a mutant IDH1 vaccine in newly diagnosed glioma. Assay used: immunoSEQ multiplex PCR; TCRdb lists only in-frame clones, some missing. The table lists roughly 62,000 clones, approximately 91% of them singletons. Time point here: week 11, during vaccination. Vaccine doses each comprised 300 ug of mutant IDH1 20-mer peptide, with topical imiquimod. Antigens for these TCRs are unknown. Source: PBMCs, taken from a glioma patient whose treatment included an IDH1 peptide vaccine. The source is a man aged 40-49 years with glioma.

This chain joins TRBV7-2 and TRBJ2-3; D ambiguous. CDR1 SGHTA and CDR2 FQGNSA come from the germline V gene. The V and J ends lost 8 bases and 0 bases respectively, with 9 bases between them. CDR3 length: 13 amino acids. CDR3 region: CASGSFSTDTQYF. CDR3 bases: TGTGCCAGCGGGTCCTTTAGCACAGATACGCAGTATTTT.

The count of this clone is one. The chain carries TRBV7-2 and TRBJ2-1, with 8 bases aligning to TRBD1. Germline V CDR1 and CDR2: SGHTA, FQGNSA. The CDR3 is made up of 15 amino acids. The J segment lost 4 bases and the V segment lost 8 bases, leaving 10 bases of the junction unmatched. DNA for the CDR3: TGTGCCAGCGGCCTCGACAGGGGCCAGTACAATGAGCAGTTCTTC. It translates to CASGLDRGQYNEQFF.

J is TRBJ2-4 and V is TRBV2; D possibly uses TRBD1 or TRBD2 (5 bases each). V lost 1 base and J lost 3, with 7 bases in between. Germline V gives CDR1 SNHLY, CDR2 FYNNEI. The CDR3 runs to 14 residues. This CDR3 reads CASSEGGSKNIQYF. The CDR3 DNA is TGTGCCAGCAGTGAAGGGGGGAGCAAAAACATTCAGTACTTC.

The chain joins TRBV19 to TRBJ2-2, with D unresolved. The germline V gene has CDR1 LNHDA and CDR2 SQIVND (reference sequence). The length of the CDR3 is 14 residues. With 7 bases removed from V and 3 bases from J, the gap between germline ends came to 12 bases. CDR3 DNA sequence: TGTGCCAGTACCCTAAACATGGACACCGGGGAGCTGTTTTTT. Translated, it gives CASTLNMDTGELFF.

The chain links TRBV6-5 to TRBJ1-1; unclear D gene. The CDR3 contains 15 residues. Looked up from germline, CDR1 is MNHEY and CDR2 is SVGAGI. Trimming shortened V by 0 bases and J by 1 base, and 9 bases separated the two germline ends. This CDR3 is CASSYSNRANTEAFF. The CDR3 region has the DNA TGTGCCAGCAGTTACTCGAACAGAGCGAACACTGAAGCTTTCTTT.

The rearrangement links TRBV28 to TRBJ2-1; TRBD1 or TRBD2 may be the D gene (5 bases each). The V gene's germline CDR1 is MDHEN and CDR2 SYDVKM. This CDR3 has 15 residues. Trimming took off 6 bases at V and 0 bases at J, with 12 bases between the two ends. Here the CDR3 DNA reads TGTGCCAGCAGCCCTATTGGGGGCTCCTACAATGAGCAGTTCTTC. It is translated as CASSPIGGSYNEQFF.

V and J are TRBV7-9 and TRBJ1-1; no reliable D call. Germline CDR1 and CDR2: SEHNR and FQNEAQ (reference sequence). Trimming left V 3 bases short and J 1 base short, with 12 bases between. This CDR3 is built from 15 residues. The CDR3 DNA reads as TGTGCCAGCAGCTTCCAGTGGCCCCCGAACACTGAAGCTTTCTTT. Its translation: CASSFQWPPNTEAFF. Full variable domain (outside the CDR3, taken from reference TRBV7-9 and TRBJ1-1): DTGVSQNPRHKITKRGQNVTFRCDPISEHNRLYWYRQTLGQGPEFLTYFQNEAQLEKSRLLSDRFSAERPKGSFSTLEIQRTEQGDSAMYLCASSFQWPPNTEAFFGQGTRLTVV.

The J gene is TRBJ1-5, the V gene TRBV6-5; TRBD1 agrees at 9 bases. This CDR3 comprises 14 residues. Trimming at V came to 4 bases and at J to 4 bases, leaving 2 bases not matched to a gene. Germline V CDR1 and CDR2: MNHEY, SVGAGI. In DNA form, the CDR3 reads TGTGCCAGCAGTTCGGACAGGGGAAATCAGCCCCAGCATTTT. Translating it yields CASSSDRGNQPQHF.

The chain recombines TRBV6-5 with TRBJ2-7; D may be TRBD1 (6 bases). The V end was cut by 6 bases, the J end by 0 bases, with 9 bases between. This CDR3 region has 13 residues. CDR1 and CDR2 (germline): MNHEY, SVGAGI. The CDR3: CASSPDSSYEQYF. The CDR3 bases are TGTGCCAGCAGCCCGGACAGCTCCTACGAGCAGTACTTC.

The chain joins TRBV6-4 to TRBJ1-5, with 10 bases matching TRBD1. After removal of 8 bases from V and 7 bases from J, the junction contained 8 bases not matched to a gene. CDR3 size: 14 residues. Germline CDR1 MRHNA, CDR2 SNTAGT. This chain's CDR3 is CASPGQGIVQPQHF. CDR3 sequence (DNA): TGTGCCAGCCCGGGACAGGGGATCGTGCAGCCCCAGCATTTT.

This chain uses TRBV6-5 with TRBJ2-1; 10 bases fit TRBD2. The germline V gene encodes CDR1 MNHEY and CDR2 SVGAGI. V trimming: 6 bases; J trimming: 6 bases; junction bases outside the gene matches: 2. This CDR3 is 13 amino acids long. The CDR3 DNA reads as TGTGCCAGCAGGAGACTAGCGGGCAATGAGCAGTTCTTC. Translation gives CASRRLAGNEQFF.

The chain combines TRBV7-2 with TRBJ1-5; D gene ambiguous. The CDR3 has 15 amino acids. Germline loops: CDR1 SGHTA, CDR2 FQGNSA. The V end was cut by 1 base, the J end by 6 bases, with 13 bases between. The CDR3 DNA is TGTGCCAGCAGCTTAGGGCAGGCTGGCGGTCAGCCCCAGCATTTT. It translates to CASSLGQAGGQPQHF.

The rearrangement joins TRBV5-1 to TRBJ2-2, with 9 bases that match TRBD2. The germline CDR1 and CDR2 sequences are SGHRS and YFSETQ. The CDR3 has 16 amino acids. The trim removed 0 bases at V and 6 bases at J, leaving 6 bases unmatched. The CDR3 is CASSLEPSGMSGELFF. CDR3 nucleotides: TGCGCCAGCAGCTTGGAACCTAGCGGGATGTCCGGGGAGCTGTTTTTT. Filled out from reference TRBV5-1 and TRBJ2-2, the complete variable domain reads KAGVTQTPRYLIKTRGQQVTLSCSPISGHRSVSWYQQTPGQGLQFLFEYFSETQRNKGNFPGRFSGRQFSNSRSEMNVSTLELGDSALYLCASSLEPSGMSGELFFGEGSRLTVL.

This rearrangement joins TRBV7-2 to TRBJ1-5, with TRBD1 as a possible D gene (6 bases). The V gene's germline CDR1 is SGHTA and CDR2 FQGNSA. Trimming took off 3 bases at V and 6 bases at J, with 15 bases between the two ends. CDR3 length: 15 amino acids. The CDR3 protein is CASSFGRGSGQPQHF. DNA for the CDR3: TGTGCCAGCAGCTTTGGCAGGGGTAGCGGTCAGCCCCAGCATTTT.

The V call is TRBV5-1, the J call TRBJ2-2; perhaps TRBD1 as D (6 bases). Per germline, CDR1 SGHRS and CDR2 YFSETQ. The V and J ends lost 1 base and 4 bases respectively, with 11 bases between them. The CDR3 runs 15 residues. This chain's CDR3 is CASSLTGQPTGELFF. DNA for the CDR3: TGCGCCAGCAGCTTGACTGGACAGCCCACCGGGGAGCTGTTTTTT.

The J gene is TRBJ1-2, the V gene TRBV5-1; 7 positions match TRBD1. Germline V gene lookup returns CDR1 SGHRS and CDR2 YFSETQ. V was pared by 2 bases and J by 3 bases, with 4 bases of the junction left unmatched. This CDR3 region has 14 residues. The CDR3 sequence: CASSLGQEYYGYTF. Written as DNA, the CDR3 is TGCGCCAGCAGCTTAGGACAGGAATACTATGGCTACACCTTC.

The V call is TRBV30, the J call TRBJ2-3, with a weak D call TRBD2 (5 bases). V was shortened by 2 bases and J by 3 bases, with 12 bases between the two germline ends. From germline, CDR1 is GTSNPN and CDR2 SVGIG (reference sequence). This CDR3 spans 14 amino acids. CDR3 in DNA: TGTGCCTGGAGTACCCGGGGTTGGACAGATACGCAGTATTTT. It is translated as CAWSTRGWTDTQYF.

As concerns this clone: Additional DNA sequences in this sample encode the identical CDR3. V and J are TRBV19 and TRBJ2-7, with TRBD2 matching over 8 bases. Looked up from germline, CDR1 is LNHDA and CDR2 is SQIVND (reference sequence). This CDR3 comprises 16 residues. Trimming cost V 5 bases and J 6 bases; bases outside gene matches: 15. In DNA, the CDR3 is TGTGCCAGTAGTCCCAAAGGCACGAGCGGGAGAGGCGAGCAGTACTTC. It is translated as CASSPKGTSGRGEQYF.

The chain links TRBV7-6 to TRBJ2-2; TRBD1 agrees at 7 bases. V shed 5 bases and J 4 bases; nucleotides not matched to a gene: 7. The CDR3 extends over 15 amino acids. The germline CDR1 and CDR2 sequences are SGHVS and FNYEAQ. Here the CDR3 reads CASSETTGSTGELFF. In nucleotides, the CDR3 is TGTGCCAGCAGCGAAACGACAGGGAGCACCGGGGAGCTGTTTTTT.

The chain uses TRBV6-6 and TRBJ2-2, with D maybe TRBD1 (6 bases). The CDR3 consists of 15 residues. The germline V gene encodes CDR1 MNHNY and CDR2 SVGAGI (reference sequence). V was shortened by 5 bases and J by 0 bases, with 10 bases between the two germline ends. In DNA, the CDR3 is TGTGCCAGCAGTCCAAGGACAGCGAACACCGGGGAGCTGTTTTTT. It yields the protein CASSPRTANTGELFF.

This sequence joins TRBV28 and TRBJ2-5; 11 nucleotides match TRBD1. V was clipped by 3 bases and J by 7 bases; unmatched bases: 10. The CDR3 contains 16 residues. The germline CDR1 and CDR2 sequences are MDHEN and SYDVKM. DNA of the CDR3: TGTGCCAGCAGTTTCTCAGGGGGACAGGGGGGGATGACCCAGTACTTC. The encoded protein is CASSFSGGQGGMTQYF.

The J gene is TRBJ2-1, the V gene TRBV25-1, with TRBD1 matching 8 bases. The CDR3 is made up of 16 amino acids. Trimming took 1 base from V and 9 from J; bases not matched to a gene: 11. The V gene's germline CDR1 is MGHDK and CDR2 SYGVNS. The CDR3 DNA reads TGTGCCAGCAGTGAATCCCCCGGCAGGGGGCAGGGTGAGCAGTTCTTC. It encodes CASSESPGRGQGEQFF. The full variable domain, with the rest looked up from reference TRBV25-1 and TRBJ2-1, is EADIYQTPRYLVIGTGKKITLECSQTMGHDKMYWYQQDPGMELHLIHYSYGVNSTEKGDLSSESTVSRIRTEHFPLTLESARPSHTSQYLCASSESPGRGQGEQFFGPGTRLTVL.

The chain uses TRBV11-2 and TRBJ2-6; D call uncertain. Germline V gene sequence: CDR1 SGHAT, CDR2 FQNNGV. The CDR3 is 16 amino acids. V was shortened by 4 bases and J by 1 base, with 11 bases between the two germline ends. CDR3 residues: CASSSSLSSGANVLTF. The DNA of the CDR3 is TGTGCCAGCAGCTCGTCTCTTTCATCTGGGGCCAACGTCCTGACTTTC.

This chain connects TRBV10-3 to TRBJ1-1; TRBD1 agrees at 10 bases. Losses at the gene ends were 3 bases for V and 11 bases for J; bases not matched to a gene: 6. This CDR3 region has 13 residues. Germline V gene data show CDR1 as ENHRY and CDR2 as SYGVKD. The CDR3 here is CAISENETGGAFF. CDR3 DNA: TGTGCCATCAGTGAAAATGAGACAGGGGGCGCTTTCTTT.